This T cell receptor beta chain was identified in a study of read filtering for tumor transcriptome and immune sequencing. The CDR3 loop spans 14 amino acids. The germline gives CDR1 LGHDT, CDR2 YNNKEL (reference sequence). V was pared by 3 bases and J by 8 bases, with 6 bases of the junction left unmatched. This clonotype was recorded at least ten times. What it recognizes is unknown. The library was built from around 380 ng RNA with molecular barcoded adaptors for alpha/delta and beta/gamma chains. TCRdb reprocessed the reads via MiXCR and lists one record per CDR3 protein. The table lists more than 100,000 distinct CDR3 sequences, over 10% of them singletons. Study observations and caveats: Compared with RNA-seq, IR-seq gave much higher clonotype depth and reliability.

Sequenced sample: a population of CD138-negative cells sorted from bone marrow. The chain employs TRBV3-1 and TRBJ1-2; 10 nucleotides agree with TRBD1. This receptor was taken from a donor at least 40 years old with multiple myeloma. The CDR3 DNA follows: TGTGCCAGCAGCCATGGGACAGGGGATCGCGGCTACACCTTC. It translates to CASSHGTGDRGYTF. The full variable domain, completed using reference TRBV3-1 and TRBJ1-2, is DTAVSQTPKYLVTQMGNDKSIKCEQNLGHDTMYWYKQDSKKFLKIMFSYNNKELIINETVPNRFSPKSPDKAHLNLHINSLELGDSAVYFCASSHGTGDRGYTFGSGTRLTVV.